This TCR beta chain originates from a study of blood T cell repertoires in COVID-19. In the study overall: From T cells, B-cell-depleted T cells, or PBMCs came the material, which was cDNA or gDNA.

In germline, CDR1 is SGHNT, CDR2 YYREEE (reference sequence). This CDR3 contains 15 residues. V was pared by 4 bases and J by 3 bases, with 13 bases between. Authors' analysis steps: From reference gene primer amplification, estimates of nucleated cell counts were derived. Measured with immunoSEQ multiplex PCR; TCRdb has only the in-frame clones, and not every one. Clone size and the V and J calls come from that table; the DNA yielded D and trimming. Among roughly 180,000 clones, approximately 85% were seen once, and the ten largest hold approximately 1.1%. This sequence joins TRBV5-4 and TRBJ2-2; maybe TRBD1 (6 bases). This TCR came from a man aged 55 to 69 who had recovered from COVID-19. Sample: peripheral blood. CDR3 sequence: CASSPEAGDTGELFF. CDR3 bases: TGTGCCAGCAGCCCGGAGGCAGGGGACACCGGGGAGCTGTTTTTT.